This T cell receptor (beta chain) was recorded in a study of T cells after yellow fever vaccination. Turning to the study itself: It was SMART-Seq v4 Ultra Low Input that prepared the fractions with low cell numbers. Study results and caveats: Abundant contaminating clonotypes from the bulk population could appear in FACS-sorted repertoires. Post-booster repertoires contained most primary-vaccination clones again (roughly 95% CD4, 85% to 90% CD8). Weaker overall, the secondary response nonetheless peaked faster (day 5 versus 15).

The J segment lost 5 bases and the V segment lost 2 bases, leaving 10 bases of the junction unmatched. This CDR3 region has 18 residues. The germline gives CDR1 SGHDN, CDR2 FVKESK. In the case of this clonotype: Its antigen remains unknown.

TCRdb fed the 5' RACE reads into MiXCR, producing one record per CDR3 protein. The sample shows some 120,000 distinct CDR3 sequences, roughly 8.9% of them seen only once. The TCR sequence derives from a man younger than 40 who received the YFV17D yellow fever vaccine. The sample here was CD8+ T cells sorted from PBMCs, taken 45 days after the yellow fever booster vaccination. The V call is TRBV14, the J call TRBJ2-1, with TRBD2 matching 12 bases. The CDR3 reads CASSQILAGGRLDNEQFF. CDR3 sequence (DNA): TGTGCCAGCAGCCAAATACTAGCGGGAGGCCGACTTGACAATGAGCAGTTCTTC.